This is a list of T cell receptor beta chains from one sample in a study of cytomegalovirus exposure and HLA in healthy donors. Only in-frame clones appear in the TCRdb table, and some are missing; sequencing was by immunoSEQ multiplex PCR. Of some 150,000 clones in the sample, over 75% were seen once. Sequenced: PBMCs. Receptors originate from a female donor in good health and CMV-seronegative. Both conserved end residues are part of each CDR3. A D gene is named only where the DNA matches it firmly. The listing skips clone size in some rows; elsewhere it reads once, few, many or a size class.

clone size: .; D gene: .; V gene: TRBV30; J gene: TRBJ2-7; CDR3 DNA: TGTGCCTGGAGTTTAGGTTACGGGTCCTACGAGCAGTACTTC; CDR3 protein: CAWSLGYGSYEQYF
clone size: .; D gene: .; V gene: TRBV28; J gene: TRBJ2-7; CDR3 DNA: TGTGCCAGCAGTTTATGGGGCGGGATCTACGAGCAGTACTTC; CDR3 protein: CASSLWGGIYEQYF
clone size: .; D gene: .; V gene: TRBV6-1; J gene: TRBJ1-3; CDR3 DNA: TGTGCCAGCAGTGGACAGCCAGGAAACACCATATATTTT; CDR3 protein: CASSGQPGNTIYF
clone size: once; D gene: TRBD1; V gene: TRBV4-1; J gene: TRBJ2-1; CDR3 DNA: TGCGCCAGCAGCCTCCGGGACAGGGGGCTCAATGAGCAGTTCTTC; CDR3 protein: CASSLRDRGLNEQFF
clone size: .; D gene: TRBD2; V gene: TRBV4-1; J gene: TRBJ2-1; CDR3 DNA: TGCGCCAGCAGCCAGCCTACTAGCGGAAGTTCCAATGAGCAGTTCTTC; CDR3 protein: CASSQPTSGSSNEQFF
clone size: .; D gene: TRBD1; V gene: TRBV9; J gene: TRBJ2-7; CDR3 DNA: TGTGCCAGCAGCCCCCGACAGGGATCTTCCTACGAGCAGTACTTC; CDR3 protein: CASSPRQGSSYEQYF
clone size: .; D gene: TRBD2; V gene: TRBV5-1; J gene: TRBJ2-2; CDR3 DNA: TGCGCCAGCAGCACCGGACTAGCGGGAGGAGGGACCGGGGAGCTGTTTTTT; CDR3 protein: CASSTGLAGGGTGELFF
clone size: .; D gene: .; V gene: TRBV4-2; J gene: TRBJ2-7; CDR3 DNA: TGTGCCAGCAGCCTCGACGGGATGCCCTCCTACGAGCAGTACTTC; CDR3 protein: CASSLDGMPSYEQYF
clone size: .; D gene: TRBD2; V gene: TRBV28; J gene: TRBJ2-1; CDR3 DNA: TGTGCCAGCAGAATACTAGCGGGAAACGTAAATGAGCAGTTCTTC; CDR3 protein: CASRILAGNVNEQFF
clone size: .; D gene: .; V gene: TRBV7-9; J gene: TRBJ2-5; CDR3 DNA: TGTGCCAGCAGCACCCGACAGACCCAAGAGACCCAGTACTTC; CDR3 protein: CASSTRQTQETQYF
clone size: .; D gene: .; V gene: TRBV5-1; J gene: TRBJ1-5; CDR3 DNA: TGCGCCAGCAGCTTGGGCCAGAATCAGCCCCAGCATTTT; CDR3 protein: CASSLGQNQPQHF
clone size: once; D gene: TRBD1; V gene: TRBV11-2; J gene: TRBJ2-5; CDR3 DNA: TGTGCCAGCAGCTCACACCGGGACAGTAAAGAGACCCAGTACTTC; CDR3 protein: CASSSHRDSKETQYF
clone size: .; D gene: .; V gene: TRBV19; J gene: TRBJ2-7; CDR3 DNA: TGTGCCAGTTCGTTGTCGGGACTCTTCTACGAGCAGTACTTC; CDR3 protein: CASSLSGLFYEQYF
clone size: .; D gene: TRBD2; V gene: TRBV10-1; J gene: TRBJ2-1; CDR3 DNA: TGCGCCAGCCCTAGTAGCGGGAGGGTAAACAATGAGCAGTTCTTC; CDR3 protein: CASPSSGRVNNEQFF
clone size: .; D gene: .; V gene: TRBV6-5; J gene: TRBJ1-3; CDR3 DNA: TGTGCCACCACTCTCGGGGGTAGTGGAAACACCATATATTTT; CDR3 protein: CATTLGGSGNTIYF
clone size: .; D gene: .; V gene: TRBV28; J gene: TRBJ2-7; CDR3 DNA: TGTGCCAGCAGTATAACTGGGACATCGCGCTCCTACGAGCAGTACTTC; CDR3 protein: CASSITGTSRSYEQYF
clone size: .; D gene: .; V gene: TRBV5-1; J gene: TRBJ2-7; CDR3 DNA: TGCGCCAGCAGGGAAGGGGGGGTATCCTACGAGCAGTACTTC; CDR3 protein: CASREGGVSYEQYF
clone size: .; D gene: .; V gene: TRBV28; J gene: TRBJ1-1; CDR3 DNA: TGTGCCAGCAGTTTGAACAGGATTGCTTTCTTT; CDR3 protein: CASSLNRIAFF
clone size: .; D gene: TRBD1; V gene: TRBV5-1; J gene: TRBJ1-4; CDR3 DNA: TGCGCCAGCAGCCCAGACAGGGGGCGCGAAAAACTGTTTTTT; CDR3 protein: CASSPDRGREKLFF
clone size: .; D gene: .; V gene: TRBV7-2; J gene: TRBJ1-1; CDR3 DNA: TGTGCCAGCAGCCTATACAGGCTCACTGAAGCTTTCTTT; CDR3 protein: CASSLYRLTEAFF
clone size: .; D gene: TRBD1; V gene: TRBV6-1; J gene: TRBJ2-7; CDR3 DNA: TGTGCCAGCAGTGAGATGACAGGGTTGGGGGACGAGCAGTACTTC; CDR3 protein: CASSEMTGLGDEQYF
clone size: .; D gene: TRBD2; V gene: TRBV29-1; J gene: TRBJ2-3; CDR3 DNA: TGCAGCGTTGAAGGTTCGAGGTGGCTAGCGGGAGATACGCAGTATTTT; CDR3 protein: CSVEGSRWLAGDTQYF
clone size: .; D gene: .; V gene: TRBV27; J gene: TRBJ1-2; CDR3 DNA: TGTGCCAGCAGCCCATTTCAGGAGGACTATGGCTACACCTTC; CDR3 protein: CASSPFQEDYGYTF
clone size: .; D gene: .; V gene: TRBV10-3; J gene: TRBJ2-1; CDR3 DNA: TGTGCCATCAGGGCGCCTAGCTCCAATGAGCAGTTCTTC; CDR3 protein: CAIRAPSSNEQFF
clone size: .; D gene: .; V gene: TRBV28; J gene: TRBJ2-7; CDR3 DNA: TGTGCCAGCAGGTCTGACAGGAGGTCGAGTTACTTC; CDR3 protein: CASRSDRRSSYF
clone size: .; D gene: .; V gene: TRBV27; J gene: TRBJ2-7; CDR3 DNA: TGTGCCAGCAGTTTAGCTAGGATTCCCTACGAGCAGTACTTC; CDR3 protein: CASSLARIPYEQYF
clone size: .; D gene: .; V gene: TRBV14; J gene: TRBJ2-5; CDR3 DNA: TGTGCCAGCAGCCTTGACGGGGTTAGCAGAGAGACCCAGTACTTC; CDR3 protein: CASSLDGVSRETQYF
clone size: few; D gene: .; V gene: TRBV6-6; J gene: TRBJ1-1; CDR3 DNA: TGTGCCAGCAGTTACCCAGGGCGCGATACTGAAGCTTTCTTT; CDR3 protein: CASSYPGRDTEAFF
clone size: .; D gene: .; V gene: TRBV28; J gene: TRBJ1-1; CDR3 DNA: TGTGCCAGCAGCCGGGGGGGCGTGGGAGCTTTCTTT; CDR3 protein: CASSRGGVGAFF
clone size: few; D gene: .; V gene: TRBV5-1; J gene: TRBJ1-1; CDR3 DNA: TGCGCCAGCAGGCCAGATCAGGGGACGAACACTGAAGCTTTCTTT; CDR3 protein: CASRPDQGTNTEAFF
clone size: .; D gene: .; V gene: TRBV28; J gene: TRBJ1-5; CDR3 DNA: TGTGCCAGCAGTGGACAGAGCCGCAATCAGCCCCAGCATTTT; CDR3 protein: CASSGQSRNQPQHF
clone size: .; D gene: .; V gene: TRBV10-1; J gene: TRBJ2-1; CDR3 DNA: TGCGCCAGCACCCAGGGGCTGAACCCCTCCCGTGATGAGCAGTTCTTC; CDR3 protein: CASTQGLNPSRDEQFF
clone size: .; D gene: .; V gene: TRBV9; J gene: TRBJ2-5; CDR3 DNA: TGTGCCAGCAGCGCTTTTACAGGGTTGGGAGAAGAGACCCAGTACTTC; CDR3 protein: CASSAFTGLGEETQYF
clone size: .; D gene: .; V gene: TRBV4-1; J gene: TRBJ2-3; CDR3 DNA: TGCGCCAGCAGCCTCCTCTTAGCAGATACGCAGTATTTT; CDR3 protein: CASSLLLADTQYF
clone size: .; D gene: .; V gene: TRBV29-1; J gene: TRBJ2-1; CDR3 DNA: TGCAGCGTTGAAGTATCAGGGTACAATGAGCAGTTCTTC; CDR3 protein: CSVEVSGYNEQFF
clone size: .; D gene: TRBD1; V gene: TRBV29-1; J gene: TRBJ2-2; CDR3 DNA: TGCAGCGTTGCCGGACAGGAAGGGAACACCGGGGAGCTGTTTTTT; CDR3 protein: CSVAGQEGNTGELFF
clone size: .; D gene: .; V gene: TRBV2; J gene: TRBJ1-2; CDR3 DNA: TGTGCCAGCAGTGGGCTCGACAGGACACTCTATGGCTACACCTTC; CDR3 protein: CASSGLDRTLYGYTF
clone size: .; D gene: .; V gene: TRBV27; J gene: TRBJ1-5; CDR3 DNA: TGTGCCAGCAGTTTGCAGGGGTACAATCAGCCCCAGCATTTT; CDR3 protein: CASSLQGYNQPQHF
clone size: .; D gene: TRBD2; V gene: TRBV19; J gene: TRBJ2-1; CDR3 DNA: TGTGCCAGTAGTACCCTATTTACTAGCGGGAGTCGGGATGAGCAGTTCTTC; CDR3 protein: CASSTLFTSGSRDEQFF
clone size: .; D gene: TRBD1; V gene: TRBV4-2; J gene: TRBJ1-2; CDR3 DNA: TGTGCCAGCAGCCTCGGGCAGCTGGACAGGGGGCAGGACAGCTACACCTTC; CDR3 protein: CASSLGQLDRGQDSYTF
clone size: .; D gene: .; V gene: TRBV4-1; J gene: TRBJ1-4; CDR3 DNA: TGCGCCAGCAGCCAAGTCCAGGCAACTAATGAAAAACTGTTTTTT; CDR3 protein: CASSQVQATNEKLFF
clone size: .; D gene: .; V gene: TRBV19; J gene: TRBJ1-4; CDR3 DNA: TGTGCCAGTAGTACCCAGGGTCGGGCCCCAGGAAAACTGTTTTTT; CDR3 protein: CASSTQGRAPGKLFF
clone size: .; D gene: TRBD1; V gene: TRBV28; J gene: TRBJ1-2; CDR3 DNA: TGTGCCACCACCGACAGGGTTGGCTACACCTTC; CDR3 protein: CATTDRVGYTF
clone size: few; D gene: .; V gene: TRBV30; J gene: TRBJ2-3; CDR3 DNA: TGTGCCTGGAGTGTACTGGGAAGGCGGGCCCCTAGCACAGATACGCAGTATTTT; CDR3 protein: CAWSVLGRRAPSTDTQYF
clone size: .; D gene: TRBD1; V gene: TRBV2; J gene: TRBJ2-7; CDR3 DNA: TGTGCCACCGCGGACAGGAACTCCTACGAGCAGTACTTC; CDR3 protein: CATADRNSYEQYF
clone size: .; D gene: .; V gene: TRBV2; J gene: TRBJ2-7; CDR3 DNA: TGTGCCAGCAGTGTCGAAGGGGGTTATTACGAGCAGTACTTC; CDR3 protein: CASSVEGGYYEQYF
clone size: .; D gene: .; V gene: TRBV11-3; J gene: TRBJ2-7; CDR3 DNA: TGTGCCAGCAGCTTAGGGCGGGACTACGAGCAGTACTTC; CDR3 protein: CASSLGRDYEQYF
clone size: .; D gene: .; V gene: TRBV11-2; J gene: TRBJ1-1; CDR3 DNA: TGTGCCAGCAGCCCAGCCGGGACATTCAACACTGAAGCTTTCTTT; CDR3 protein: CASSPAGTFNTEAFF
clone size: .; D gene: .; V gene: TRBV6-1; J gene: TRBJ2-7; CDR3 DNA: TGTGCCAGCAGTGAAGGGGAGAGGGCGTACTTC; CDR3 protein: CASSEGERAYF
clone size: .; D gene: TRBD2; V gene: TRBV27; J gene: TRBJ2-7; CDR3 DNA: TGTGCCAGCAGTTTATGGCCCCAACGTGGCGGGAGGGGCGGCTACGAGCAGTACTTC; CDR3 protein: CASSLWPQRGGRGGYEQYF
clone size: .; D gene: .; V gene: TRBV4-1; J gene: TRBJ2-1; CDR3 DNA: TGCGCCAGCAGCCAACTGACGGGAGCCTACAATGAGCAGTTCTTC; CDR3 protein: CASSQLTGAYNEQFF
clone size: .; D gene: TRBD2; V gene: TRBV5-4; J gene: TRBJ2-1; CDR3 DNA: TGTGCCAGCAGCCCACGGGGACTAGCGACCAATGAGCAGTTCTTC; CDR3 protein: CASSPRGLATNEQFF
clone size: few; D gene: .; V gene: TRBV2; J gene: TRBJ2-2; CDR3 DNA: TGTGCCAGCAGTGAATGGGTCCGGGACAAGTTTTTT; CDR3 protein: CASSEWVRDKFF
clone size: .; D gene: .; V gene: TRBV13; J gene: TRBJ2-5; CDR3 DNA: TGTGCCAGCAGCTCGTACACGTGGACTGCACAAGAGACCCAGTACTTC; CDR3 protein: CASSSYTWTAQETQYF
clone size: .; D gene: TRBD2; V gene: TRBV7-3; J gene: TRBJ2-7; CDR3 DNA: TGTGCCAGCAGGGGAGGGAAAGACGAGCAGTACTTC; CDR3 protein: CASRGGKDEQYF